The T cell receptor beta chain described here comes from a study of blood T cell repertoires in COVID-19. Across the study: Specimens from acute and convalescent COVID-19 originated in the United States, Italy and Spain.

Germline lookup yields CDR1 SGHAT and CDR2 FQNNGV. Trimming shortened V by 2 bases and J by 0 bases, and 2 bases separated the two germline ends. The CDR3 extends over 12 amino acids. Per the authors' pipeline: Using reference gene primer amplification, nucleated cell counts were estimated. Data came from immunoSEQ multiplex PCR; TCRdb stores just in-frame clones and leaves some out. Clonal size and the V and J genes are those of that table, whereas D and trimming came from the DNA. Of roughly 240,000 clones in the sample, 75% to 85% are singletons; the top ten hold 2% to 2.5%. Sequencing was carried out using peripheral blood. The sequence was collected from a man in his forties or fifties who had recovered from COVID-19. V usage is TRBV11-2 and J usage is TRBJ2-7; D gene uncertain. Written as DNA, the CDR3 is TGTGCCAGCAGCTTACGCTCCTACGAGCAGTACTTC. Protein product: CASSLRSYEQYF.